This T cell receptor beta chain stems from a study of glioma-infiltrating T cells after dendritic cell vaccination. Study summary: Patients received autologous tumor lysate-pulsed dendritic cell vaccination between about 2002 and 2012. Three intradermal dendritic cell vaccine injections were given every two weeks.

The CDR3 is 13 amino acids. Germline lookup yields CDR1 SEHNR and CDR2 FQNEAQ (reference sequence). Trimming cost V 5 bases and J 6 bases, with 13 bases left between them. The primer mix had 60 V beta and 13 J beta primers. Clones were sequenced by immunoSEQ multiplex PCR, and TCRdb holds only the in-frame ones, with some missing. The sample has roughly 87,000 clones, less than 90% seen once. Time point given: after dendritic cell vaccination, including at tumor progression/relapse. The V call is TRBV7-9, the J call TRBJ1-2; D gene ambiguous. Sequences were derived from blood, sampled after dendritic cell vaccination. The sequence came from a human donor with glioblastoma. The CDR3 reads CASSPRGAHGYTF. CDR3 DNA: TGTGCCAGCAGCCCTAGAGGAGCTCATGGCTACACCTTC.